This T cell receptor (beta chain) derives from a study of cytomegalovirus exposure and HLA in healthy donors. Study conclusions and caveats: In an earlier analysis, in some 600 donors, most V segments appeared productive either ~90% or ~30% of the time. In a later analysis, several top co-occurrence clusters appeared linked to parvovirus B19, influenza, CMV and Epstein-Barr virus. The majority of TCR sequences were rare, yet some public TCRs appeared in many donors.

Trimming cost V 2 bases and J 0 bases, with 12 bases left between them. The CDR3 spans 15 residues. CDR1 is SQVTM, CDR2 ANQGSEA, per germline. Use of 60 Vbeta and 13 Jbeta primers characterized the PCR. The repertoire was sequenced with immunoSEQ multiplex PCR; TCRdb's copy has only in-frame clones and lacks some. The table has 100,000 to 150,000 clones, about four fifths seen once. As to this clone: Its antigen is unknown.

Material: PBMCs. The rearrangement joins TRBV29-1 to TRBJ2-3, with D possibly being TRBD1 (6 bases). The clonotype comes from a woman aged 40-49 years in good health and CMV-seronegative. In DNA, the CDR3 is TGCAGCGTTGAAAGGGTTGGGGGCAGCACAGATACGCAGTATTTT. Amino acids: CSVERVGGSTDTQYF.